Included here is one TCR beta chain sequence, with context. The source of the sample is a study of blood T cell repertoires in COVID-19. The wider study: Material from acute and convalescent COVID-19 was sourced from the United States, Italy and Spain.

Deletions cut 7 bases from V and 1 base from J, with 19 bases between. This CDR3 has 16 amino acids. CDR1 and CDR2 from the germline V gene are SGHTA and FQGNSA. Here immunoSEQ multiplex PCR was the method, and the copy in TCRdb shows in-frame clones only, minus some. Of 200,000 to 250,000 clones listed, around 85% are singletons. The rearrangement links TRBV7-2 to TRBJ2-5; a possible D gene is TRBD1 (7 bases). Specimen: peripheral blood. This clonotype was obtained from a woman aged 45-65 years with acute or convalescent COVID-19. The CDR3 DNA reads as TGTGCCAGCAACTCTAGGGGGCGGCGGGGCCAAGAGACCCAGTACTTC. This codes for CASNSRGRRGQETQYF.